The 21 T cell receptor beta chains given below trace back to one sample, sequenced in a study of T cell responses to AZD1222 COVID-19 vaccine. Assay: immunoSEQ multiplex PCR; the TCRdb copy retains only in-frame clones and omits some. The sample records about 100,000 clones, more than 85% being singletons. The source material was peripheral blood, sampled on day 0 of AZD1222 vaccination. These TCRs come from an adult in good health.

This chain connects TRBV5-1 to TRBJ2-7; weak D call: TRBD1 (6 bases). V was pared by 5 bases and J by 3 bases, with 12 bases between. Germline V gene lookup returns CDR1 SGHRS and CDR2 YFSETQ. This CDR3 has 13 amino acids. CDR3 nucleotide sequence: TGCGCCAGCAGGTCCACAGGGTACTACGAGCAGTACTTC. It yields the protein CASRSTGYYEQYF.

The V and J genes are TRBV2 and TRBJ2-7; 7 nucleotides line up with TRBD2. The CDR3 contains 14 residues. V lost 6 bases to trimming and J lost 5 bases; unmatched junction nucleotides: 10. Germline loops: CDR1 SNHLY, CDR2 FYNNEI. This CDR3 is CASRVWGGTDEQYF. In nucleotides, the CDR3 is TGTGCCAGCAGGGTTTGGGGGGGGACCGACGAGCAGTACTTC.

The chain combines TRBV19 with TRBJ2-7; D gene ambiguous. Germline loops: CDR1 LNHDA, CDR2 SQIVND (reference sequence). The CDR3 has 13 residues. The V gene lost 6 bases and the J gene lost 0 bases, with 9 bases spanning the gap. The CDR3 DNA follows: TGTGCCAGTAGAGACTCCAACTCCTACGAGCAGTACTTC. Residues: CASRDSNSYEQYF.

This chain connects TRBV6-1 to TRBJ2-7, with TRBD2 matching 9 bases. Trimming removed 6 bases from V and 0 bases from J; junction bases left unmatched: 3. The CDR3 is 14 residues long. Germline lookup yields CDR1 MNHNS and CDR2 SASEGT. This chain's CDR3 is CASRRTSDSYEQYF. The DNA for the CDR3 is TGTGCCAGCAGGCGGACTAGCGACTCCTACGAGCAGTACTTC.

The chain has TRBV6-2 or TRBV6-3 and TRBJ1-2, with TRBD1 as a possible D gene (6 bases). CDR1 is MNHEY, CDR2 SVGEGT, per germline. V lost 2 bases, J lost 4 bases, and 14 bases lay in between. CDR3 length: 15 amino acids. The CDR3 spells CASSYAGAVSYGYTF. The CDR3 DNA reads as TGTGCCAGCAGTTACGCAGGGGCCGTGAGCTATGGCTACACCTTC.

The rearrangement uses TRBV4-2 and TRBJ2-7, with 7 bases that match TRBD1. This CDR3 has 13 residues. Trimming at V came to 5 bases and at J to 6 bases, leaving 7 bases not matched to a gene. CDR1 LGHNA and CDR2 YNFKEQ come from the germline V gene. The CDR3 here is CASSKRTGSEQYF. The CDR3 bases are TGTGCCAGCAGCAAACGGACAGGCAGCGAGCAGTACTTC.

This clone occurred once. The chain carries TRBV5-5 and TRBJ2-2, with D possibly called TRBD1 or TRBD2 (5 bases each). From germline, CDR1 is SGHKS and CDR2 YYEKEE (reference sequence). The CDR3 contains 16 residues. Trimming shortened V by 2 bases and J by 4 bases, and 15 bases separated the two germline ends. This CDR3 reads CASSLSGTKGTGELFF. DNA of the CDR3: TGTGCCAGCAGCTTATCCGGGACCAAGGGCACCGGGGAGCTGTTTTTT.

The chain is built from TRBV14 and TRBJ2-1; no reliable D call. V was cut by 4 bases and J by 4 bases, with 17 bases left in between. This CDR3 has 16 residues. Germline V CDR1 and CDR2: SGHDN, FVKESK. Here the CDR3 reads CASSPLSPFTYNEQFF. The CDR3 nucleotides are TGTGCCAGCAGCCCCCTCAGTCCCTTCACTTACAATGAGCAGTTCTTC.

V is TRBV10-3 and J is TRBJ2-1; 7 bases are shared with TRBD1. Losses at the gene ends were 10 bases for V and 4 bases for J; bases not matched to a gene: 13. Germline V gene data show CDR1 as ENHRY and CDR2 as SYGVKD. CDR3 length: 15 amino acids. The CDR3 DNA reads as TGTGCCACCCAACCCCCCCGGGACAGATACAATGAGCAGTTCTTC. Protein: CATQPPRDRYNEQFF.

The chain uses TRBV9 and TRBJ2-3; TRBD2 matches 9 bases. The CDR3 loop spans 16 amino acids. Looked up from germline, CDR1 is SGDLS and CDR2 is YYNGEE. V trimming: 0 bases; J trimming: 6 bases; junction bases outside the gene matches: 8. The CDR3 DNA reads TGTGCCAGCAGCGTAGCCTCAATCCTAGCGGGGGATACGCAGTATTTT. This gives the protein CASSVASILAGDTQYF. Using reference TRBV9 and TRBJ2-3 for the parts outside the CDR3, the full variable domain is DSGVTQTPKHLITATGQRVTLRCSPRSGDLSVYWYQQSLDQGLQFLIQYYNGEERAKGNILERFSAQQFPDLHSELNLSSLELGDSALYFCASSVASILAGDTQYFGPGTRLTVL.

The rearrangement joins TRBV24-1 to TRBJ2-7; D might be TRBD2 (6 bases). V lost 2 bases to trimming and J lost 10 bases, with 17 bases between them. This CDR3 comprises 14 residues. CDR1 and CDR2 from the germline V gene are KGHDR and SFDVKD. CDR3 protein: CATSDSPGTSDQYF. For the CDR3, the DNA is TGTGCCACCAGTGATTCCCCCGGGACTTCGGATCAGTACTTC.

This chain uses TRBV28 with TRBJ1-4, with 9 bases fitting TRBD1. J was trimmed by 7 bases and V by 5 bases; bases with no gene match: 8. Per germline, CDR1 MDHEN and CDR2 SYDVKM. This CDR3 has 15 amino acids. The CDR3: CASSPSGTGSEKLFF. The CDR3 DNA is TGTGCCAGCAGTCCGTCCGGGACAGGGTCTGAAAAACTGTTTTTT.

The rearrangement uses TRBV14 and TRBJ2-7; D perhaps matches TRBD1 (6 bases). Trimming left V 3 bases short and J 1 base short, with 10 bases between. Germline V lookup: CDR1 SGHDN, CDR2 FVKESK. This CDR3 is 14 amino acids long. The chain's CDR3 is CASSQRTASYEQYF. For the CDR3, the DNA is TGTGCCAGCAGCCAGAGGACAGCTTCCTACGAGCAGTACTTC.

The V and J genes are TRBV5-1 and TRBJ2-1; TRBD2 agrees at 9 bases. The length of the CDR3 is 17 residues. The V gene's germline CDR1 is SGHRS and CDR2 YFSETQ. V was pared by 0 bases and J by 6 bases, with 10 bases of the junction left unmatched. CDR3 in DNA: TGCGCCAGCAGCTTGGTTCTAGCGGGATTAAAGGGCAATGAGCAGTTCTTC. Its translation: CASSLVLAGLKGNEQFF.

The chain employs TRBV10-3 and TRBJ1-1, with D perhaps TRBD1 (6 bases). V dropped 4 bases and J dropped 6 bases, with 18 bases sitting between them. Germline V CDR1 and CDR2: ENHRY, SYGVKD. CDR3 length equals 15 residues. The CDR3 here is CAISGDTGLGAEAFF. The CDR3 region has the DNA TGTGCCATCAGTGGGGACACAGGGTTGGGGGCTGAAGCTTTCTTT.

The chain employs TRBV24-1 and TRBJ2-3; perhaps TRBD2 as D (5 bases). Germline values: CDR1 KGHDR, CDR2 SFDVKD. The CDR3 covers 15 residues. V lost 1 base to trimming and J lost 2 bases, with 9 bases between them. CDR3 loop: CATSDFGDSTDTQYF. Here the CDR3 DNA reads TGTGCCACCAGTGATTTCGGGGATTCCACAGATACGCAGTATTTT.

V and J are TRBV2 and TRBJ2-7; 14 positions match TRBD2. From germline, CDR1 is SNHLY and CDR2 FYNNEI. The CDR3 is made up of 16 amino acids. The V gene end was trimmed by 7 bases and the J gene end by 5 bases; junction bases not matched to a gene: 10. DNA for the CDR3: TGTGCCAGCACTATGGGACTAGCGGGAGTAGGGCACGAGCAGTACTTC. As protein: CASTMGLAGVGHEQYF.

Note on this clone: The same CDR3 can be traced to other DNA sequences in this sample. The CDR3 loop is CASSLGRANTEAFF. Written as DNA, the CDR3 is TGTGCCAGCAGCTTAGGGAGGGCGAACACTGAAGCTTTCTTT. This chain links TRBV7-2 with TRBJ1-1; D remains unclear. With 1 base removed from V and 1 base from J, the gap between germline ends came to 7 bases. The germline CDR1 and CDR2 sequences are SGHTA and FQGNSA. The CDR3 sequence is 14 residues long.

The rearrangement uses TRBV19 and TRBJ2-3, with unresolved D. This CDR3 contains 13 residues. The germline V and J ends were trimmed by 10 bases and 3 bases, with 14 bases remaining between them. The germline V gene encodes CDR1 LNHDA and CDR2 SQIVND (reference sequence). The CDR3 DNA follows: TGTGCCACTAGGCAGGTGCCTACAGATACGCAGTATTTT. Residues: CATRQVPTDTQYF.

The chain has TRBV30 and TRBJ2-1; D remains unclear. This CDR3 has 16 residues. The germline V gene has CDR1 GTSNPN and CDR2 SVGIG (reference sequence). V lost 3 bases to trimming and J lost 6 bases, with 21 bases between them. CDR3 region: CAWRADGPQPINEQFF. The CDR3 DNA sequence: TGTGCCTGGAGAGCAGACGGGCCCCAGCCGATCAATGAGCAGTTCTTC.

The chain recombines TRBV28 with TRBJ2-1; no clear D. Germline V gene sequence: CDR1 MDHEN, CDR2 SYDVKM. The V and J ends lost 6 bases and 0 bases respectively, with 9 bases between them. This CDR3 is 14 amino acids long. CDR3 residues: CASSPTSSYNEQFF. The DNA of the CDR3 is TGTGCCAGCAGCCCGACCAGCTCCTACAATGAGCAGTTCTTC.